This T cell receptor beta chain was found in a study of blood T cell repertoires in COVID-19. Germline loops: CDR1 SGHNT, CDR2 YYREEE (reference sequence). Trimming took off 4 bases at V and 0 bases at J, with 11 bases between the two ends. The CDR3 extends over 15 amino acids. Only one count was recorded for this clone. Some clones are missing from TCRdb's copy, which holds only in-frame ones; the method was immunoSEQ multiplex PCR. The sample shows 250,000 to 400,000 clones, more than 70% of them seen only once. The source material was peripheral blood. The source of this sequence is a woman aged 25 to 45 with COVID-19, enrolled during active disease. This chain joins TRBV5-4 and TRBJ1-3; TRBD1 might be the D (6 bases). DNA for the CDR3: TGTGCCAGCAGCGAAGAACAGGGCTCTGGAAACACCATATATTTT. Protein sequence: CASSEEQGSGNTIYF.